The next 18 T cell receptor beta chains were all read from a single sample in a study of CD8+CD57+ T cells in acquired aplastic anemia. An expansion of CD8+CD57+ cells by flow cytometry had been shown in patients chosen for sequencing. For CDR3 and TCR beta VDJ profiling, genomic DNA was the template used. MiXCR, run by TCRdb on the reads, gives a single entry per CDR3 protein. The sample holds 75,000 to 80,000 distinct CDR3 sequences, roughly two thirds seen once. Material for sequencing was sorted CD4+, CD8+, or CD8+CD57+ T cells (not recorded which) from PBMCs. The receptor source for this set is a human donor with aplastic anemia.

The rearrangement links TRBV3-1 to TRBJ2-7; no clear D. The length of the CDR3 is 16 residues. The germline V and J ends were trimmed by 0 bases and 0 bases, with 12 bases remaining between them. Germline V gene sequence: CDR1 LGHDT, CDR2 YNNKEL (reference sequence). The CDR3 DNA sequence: TGTGCCAGCAGCCAAGATAGGCGGAGAAGCTCCTACGAGCAGTACTTC. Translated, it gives CASSQDRRRSSYEQYF.

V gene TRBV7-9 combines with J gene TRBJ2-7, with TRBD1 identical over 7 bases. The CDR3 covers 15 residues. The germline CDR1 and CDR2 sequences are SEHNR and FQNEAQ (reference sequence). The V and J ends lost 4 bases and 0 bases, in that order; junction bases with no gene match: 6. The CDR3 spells CASSSGTVSSYEQYF. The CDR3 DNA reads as TGTGCCAGCAGCTCCGGGACAGTTAGCTCCTACGAGCAGTACTTC.

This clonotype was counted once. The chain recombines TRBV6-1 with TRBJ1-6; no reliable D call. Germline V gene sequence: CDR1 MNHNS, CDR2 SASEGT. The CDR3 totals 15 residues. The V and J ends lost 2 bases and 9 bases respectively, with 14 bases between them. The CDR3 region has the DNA TGTGCCAGCAGTGAAAGGCGGCAGGTCTTTTCACCCCTCCACTTT. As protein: CASSERRQVFSPLHF.

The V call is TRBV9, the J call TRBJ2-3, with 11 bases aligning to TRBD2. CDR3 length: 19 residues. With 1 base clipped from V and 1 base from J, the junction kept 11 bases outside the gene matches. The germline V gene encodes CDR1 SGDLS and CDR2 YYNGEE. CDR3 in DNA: TGTGCCAGCAGCGTAAAACTAGCGGGAGAAGGTACCCGCACAGATACGCAGTATTTT. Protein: CASSVKLAGEGTRTDTQYF.

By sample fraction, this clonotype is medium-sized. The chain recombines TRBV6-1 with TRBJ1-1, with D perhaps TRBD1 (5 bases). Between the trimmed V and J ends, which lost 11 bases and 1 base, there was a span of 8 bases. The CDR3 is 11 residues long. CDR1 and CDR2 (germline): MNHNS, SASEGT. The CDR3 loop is CAGGENTEAFF. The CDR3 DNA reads TGTGCCGGGGGGGAGAACACTGAAGCTTTCTTT.

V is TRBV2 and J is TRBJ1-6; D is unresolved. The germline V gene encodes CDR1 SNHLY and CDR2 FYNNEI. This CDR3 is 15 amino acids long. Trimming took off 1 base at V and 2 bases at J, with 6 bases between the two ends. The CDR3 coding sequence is TGTGCCAGCAGTGAAGGGGAGACCTATAATTCACCCCTCCACTTT. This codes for CASSEGETYNSPLHF.

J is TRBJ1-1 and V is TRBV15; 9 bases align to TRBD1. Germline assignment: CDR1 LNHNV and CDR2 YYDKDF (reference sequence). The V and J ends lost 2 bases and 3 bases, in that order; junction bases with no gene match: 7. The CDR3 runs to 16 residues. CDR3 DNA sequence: TGTGCCACCAGCAGATTGGGACAGGGTTCGTACACTGAAGCTTTCTTT. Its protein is CATSRLGQGSYTEAFF.

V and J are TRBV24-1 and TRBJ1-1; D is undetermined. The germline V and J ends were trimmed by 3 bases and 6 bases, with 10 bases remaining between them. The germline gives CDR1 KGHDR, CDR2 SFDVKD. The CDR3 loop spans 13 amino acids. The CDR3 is CATSDAAAAEAFF. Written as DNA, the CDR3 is TGTGCCACCAGTGATGCGGCAGCGGCTGAAGCTTTCTTT.

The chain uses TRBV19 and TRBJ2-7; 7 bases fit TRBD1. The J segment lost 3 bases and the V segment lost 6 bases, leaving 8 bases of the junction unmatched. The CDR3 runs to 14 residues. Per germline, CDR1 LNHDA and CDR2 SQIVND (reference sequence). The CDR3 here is CASRRSRDSYEQYF. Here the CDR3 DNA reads TGTGCCAGTAGGCGGTCCCGGGACAGCTACGAGCAGTACTTC.

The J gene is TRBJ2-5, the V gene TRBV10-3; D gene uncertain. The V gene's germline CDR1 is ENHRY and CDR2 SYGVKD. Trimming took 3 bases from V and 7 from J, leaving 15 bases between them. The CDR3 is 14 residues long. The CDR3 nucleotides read TGTGCCATCAGTGAAGCGCAGTCCGAATGGACCCAGTACTTC. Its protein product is CAISEAQSEWTQYF.

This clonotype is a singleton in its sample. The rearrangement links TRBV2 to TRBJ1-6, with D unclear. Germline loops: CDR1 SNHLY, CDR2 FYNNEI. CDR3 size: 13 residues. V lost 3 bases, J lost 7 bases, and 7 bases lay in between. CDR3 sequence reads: CASSDLRNSPLHF. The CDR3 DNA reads TGTGCCAGCAGTGATCTGAGAAATTCACCCCTCCACTTT.

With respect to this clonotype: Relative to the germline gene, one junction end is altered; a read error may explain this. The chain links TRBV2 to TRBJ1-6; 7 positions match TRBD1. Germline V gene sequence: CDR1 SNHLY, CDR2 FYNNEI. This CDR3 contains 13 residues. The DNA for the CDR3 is TGTGCCAGCAGTGGACAGGGTCGGTCACCCCCCCACTTT. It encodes CASSGQGRSPPHF.

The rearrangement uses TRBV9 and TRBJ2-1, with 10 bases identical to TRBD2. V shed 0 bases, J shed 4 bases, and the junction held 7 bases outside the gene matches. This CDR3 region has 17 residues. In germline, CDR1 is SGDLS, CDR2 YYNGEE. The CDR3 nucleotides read TGTGCCAGCAGCGTAGTGGTTAGCGGGGGGAAGTACAATGAGCAGTTCTTC. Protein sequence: CASSVVVSGGKYNEQFF.

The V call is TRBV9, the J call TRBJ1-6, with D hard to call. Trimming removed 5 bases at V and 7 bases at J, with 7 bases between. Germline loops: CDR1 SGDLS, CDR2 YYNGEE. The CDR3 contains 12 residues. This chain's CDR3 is CASSYVNSPLHF. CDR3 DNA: TGTGCCAGCAGTTATGTCAATTCACCCCTCCACTTT.

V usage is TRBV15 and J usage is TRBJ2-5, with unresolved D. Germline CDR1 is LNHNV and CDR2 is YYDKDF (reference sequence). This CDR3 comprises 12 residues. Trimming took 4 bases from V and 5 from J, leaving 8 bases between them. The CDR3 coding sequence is TGTGCCACCAGCACCCCGGGCGAGACCCAGTACTTC. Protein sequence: CATSTPGETQYF.

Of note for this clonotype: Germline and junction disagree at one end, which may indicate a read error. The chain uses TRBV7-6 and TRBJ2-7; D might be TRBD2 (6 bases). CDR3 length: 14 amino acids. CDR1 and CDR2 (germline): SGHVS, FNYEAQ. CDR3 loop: CASSFGGKGYEQYF. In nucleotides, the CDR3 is TGTGCTAGCAGCTTCGGCGGGAAGGGCTACGAGCAGTACTTC.

The CDR3 region has the DNA TGTGCCAGCAGTTACGACACTAGCGCCCAAGAGACCCAGTACTTC. It translates to CASSYDTSAQETQYF. V and J are TRBV6-6 and TRBJ2-5; 7 nucleotides line up with TRBD2. This CDR3 region has 15 residues. V dropped 2 bases and J dropped 1; count of bases not matched to a gene: 4. The germline V gene encodes CDR1 MNHNY and CDR2 SVGAGI (reference sequence).

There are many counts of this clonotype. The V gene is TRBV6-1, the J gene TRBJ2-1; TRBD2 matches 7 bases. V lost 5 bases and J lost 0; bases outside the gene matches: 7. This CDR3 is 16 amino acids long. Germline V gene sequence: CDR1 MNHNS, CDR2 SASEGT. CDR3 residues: CASSPGLDFSYNEQFF. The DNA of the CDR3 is TGTGCCAGCAGTCCAGGACTAGACTTCTCCTACAATGAGCAGTTCTTC.